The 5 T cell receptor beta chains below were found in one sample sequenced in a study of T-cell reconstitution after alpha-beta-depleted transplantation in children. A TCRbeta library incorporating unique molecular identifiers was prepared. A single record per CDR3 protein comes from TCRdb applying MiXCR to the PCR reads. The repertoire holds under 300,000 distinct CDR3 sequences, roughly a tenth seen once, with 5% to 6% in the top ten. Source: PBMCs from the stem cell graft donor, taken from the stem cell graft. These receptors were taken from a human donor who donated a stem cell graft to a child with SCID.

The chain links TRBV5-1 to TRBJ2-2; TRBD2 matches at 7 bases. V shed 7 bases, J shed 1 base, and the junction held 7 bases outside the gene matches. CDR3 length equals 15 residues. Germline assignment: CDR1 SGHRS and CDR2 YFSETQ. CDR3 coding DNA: TGCGCCAGCTATAACCGGGGGGTGAACACCGGGGAGCTGTTTTTT. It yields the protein CASYNRGVNTGELFF.

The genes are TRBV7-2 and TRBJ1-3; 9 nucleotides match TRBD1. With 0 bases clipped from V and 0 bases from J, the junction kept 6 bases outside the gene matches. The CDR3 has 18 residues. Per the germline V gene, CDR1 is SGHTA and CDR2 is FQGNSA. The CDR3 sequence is CASSLAGVGQGSGNTIYF. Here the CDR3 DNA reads TGTGCCAGCAGCTTAGCGGGGGTGGGACAGGGCTCTGGAAACACCATATATTTT.

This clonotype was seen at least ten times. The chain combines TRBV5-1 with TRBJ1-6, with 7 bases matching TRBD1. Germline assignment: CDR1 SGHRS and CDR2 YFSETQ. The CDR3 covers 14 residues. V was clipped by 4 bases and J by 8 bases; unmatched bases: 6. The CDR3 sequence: CASSVRDSDSPLHF. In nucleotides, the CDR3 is TGCGCCAGCAGCGTCCGGGACAGCGATTCACCCCTCCACTTT.

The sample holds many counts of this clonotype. In DNA form, the CDR3 reads TGCGCCAGCAGCCAAGTGCCGTCAGGGTACTACGAGCAGTACTTC. Translation: CASSQVPSGYYEQYF. The chain employs TRBV4-1 and TRBJ2-7; D is perhaps TRBD1 (5 bases). Trimming left V 1 base short and J 3 bases short, with 13 bases between. The CDR3 extends over 15 amino acids. Germline CDR1 reads MGHRA; CDR2 reads YSYEKL.

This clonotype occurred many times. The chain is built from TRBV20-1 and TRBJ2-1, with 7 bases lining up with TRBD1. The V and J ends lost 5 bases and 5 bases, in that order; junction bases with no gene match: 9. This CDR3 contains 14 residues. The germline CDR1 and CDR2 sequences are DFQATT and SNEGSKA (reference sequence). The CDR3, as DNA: TGCAGTGCTTATAGGACAGGAGCGAACAATGAGCAGTTCTTC. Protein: CSAYRTGANNEQFF.